This T cell receptor (beta chain) was retrieved from a study of T cells in Graves' hyperthyroidism and ophthalmopathy. The CDR3 spans 15 residues. CDR1 is SNHLY, CDR2 FYNNEI, per germline. V was pared by 5 bases and J by 3 bases, with 17 bases between. General study findings and limits: A model of 13 V-J features distinguished ophthalmopathy from stable hyperthyroidism.

Reasons for excluding patients were uncontrolled infection, other autoimmune disease, pregnancy or lactation. As concerns this clonotype: Antigen unknown.

Amplification of TCR beta CDR3 regions was performed using RNA transcripts as template. Primed by the HTBI set, a first-round RT-PCR was run on the TCR CDR3. One entry per CDR3 protein results from TCRdb running MiXCR on the multiplex PCR reads. The sample carries over 650,000 distinct CDR3 sequences, about 45% recorded once. Sequenced material: peripheral blood or thyroid tissue (not recorded which). This rearrangement joins TRBV2 to TRBJ2-7; a possible D gene is TRBD1 (6 bases). The TCR originated in an adult man with Graves' disease, either hyperthyroidism or ophthalmopathy (not recorded which). Here the CDR3 reads CASSYSRDTHYEQYF. The CDR3 DNA reads TGTGCCAGCAGTTACTCCCGGGACACCCACTACGAGCAGTACTTC.